This is a list of T cell receptor beta chains from one sample in a study of CD8+ T cells in alopecia areata. The table came from immunoSEQ multiplex PCR; TCRdb's copy has only in-frame clones and leaves some out. The sample comprises 98,000 or so clones, approximately 60% of which are singletons, and roughly 20% rests with the top ten. Material: CD8+ T cells sorted from blood. Receptors originate from a human donor in good health. Each CDR3 is given with its conserved first and last residue. A D gene is named only where the DNA matches it firmly. Only part of the rows carry a size: once, few, many, or a class if the clone is expanded.

clone size: -; J gene: TRBJ1-1; V gene: TRBV4-1; D gene: TRBD1; CDR3 protein: CASSQDRTGVRTEAFF; CDR3 DNA: TGCGCCAGCAGCCAAGATCGGACAGGGGTACGGACTGAAGCTTTCTTT
clone size: -; J gene: TRBJ2-7; V gene: TRBV5-1; D gene: TRBD1; CDR3 protein: CASTSTGQFYEQYF; CDR3 DNA: TGCGCCAGCACCTCCACGGGACAGTTCTACGAGCAGTACTTC
clone size: -; J gene: TRBJ1-1; V gene: TRBV7-8; D gene: -; CDR3 protein: CASSLALNTEAFF; CDR3 DNA: TGTGCCAGCAGCCTCGCCTTGAACACTGAAGCTTTCTTT
clone size: -; J gene: TRBJ2-7; V gene: TRBV27; D gene: -; CDR3 protein: CASSPYPEFYEQYF; CDR3 DNA: TGTGCCAGCAGTCCCTACCCCGAATTCTACGAGCAGTACTTC
clone size: few; J gene: TRBJ2-2; V gene: TRBV2; D gene: TRBD2; CDR3 protein: CASSDPGLAGVELFF; CDR3 DNA: TGTGCCAGCAGTGATCCGGGACTAGCGGGGGTGGAGCTGTTTTTT
clone size: few; J gene: TRBJ2-7; V gene: TRBV4-3; D gene: TRBD2; CDR3 protein: CASSQEYGGTYEQYF; CDR3 DNA: TGCGCCAGCAGCCAAGAGTACGGGGGGACCTACGAGCAGTACTTC
clone size: -; J gene: TRBJ1-3; V gene: TRBV4-2; D gene: -; CDR3 protein: CASSQVEAGNTIYF; CDR3 DNA: TGTGCCAGCAGCCAAGTGGAAGCTGGAAACACCATATATTTT
clone size: few; J gene: TRBJ1-6; V gene: TRBV5-1; D gene: TRBD1; CDR3 protein: CARISTGDNSPLHF; CDR3 DNA: TGCGCCAGAATTTCGACAGGGGATAATTCACCCCTCCACTTT
clone size: -; J gene: TRBJ2-3; V gene: TRBV10-3; D gene: TRBD2; CDR3 protein: CAASAGNTDTQYF; CDR3 DNA: TGTGCCGCGTCAGCGGGGAACACAGATACGCAGTATTTT
clone size: -; J gene: TRBJ1-1; V gene: TRBV13; D gene: -; CDR3 protein: CASSLGRGNTEAFF; CDR3 DNA: TGTGCCAGCAGCTTAGGTAGGGGGAACACTGAAGCTTTCTTT
clone size: -; J gene: TRBJ1-1; V gene: TRBV12-5; D gene: -; CDR3 protein: CASDGKRGTEAFF; CDR3 DNA: TGTGCTAGTGATGGGAAGAGGGGGACTGAAGCTTTCTTT
clone size: -; J gene: TRBJ2-1; V gene: TRBV4-2; D gene: TRBD2; CDR3 protein: CASSQGLAGGYEQFF; CDR3 DNA: TGTGCCAGCAGCCAAGGACTAGCGGGGGGGTATGAGCAGTTCTTC
clone size: -; J gene: TRBJ2-7; V gene: TRBV7-9; D gene: -; CDR3 protein: CASSLALSGYEQYF; CDR3 DNA: TGTGCCAGCAGCTTAGCGCTCTCGGGCTACGAGCAGTACTTC
clone size: few; J gene: TRBJ2-7; V gene: TRBV7-9; D gene: TRBD1; CDR3 protein: CASSLPTGYEQYF; CDR3 DNA: TGTGCCAGCAGCTTACCGACAGGGTACGAGCAGTACTTC
clone size: -; J gene: TRBJ1-1; V gene: TRBV5-4; D gene: -; CDR3 protein: CASSPGQTNTEAFF; CDR3 DNA: TGTGCCAGCAGCCCGGGGCAGACGAACACTGAAGCTTTCTTT
clone size: once; J gene: TRBJ2-6; V gene: TRBV13; D gene: TRBD1; CDR3 protein: CASSWTGETYGANVLTF; CDR3 DNA: TGTGCCAGCAGCTGGACAGGGGAGACGTATGGGGCCAACGTCCTGACTTTC
clone size: -; J gene: TRBJ2-5; V gene: TRBV7-9; D gene: TRBD1; CDR3 protein: CASSQGQGMRGQETQYF; CDR3 DNA: TGCGCCAGCAGCCAAGGACAGGGGATGCGAGGCCAAGAGACCCAGTACTTC
clone size: -; J gene: TRBJ2-5; V gene: TRBV27; D gene: TRBD2; CDR3 protein: CASSLYGGSIETQYF; CDR3 DNA: TGTGCCAGCAGTTTATACGGGGGGTCGATCGAGACCCAGTACTTC
clone size: few; J gene: TRBJ2-2; V gene: TRBV29-1; D gene: -; CDR3 protein: CSVEGTGELFF; CDR3 DNA: TGCAGCGTTGAGGGCACCGGGGAGCTGTTTTTT
clone size: -; J gene: TRBJ1-4; V gene: TRBV30; D gene: -; CDR3 protein: CAWSVLGVREKLFF; CDR3 DNA: TGTGCCTGGAGTGTACTGGGGGTAAGGGAAAAACTGTTTTTT
clone size: few; J gene: TRBJ1-2; V gene: TRBV29-1; D gene: -; CDR3 protein: CSVEQAWRYGYTF; CDR3 DNA: TGCAGCGTTGAGCAGGCCTGGCGGTATGGCTACACCTTC
clone size: few; J gene: TRBJ1-1; V gene: TRBV19; D gene: -; CDR3 protein: CASSIDARGNTEAFF; CDR3 DNA: TGTGCCAGTAGTATAGACGCTAGGGGGAACACTGAAGCTTTCTTT
clone size: -; J gene: TRBJ2-5; V gene: TRBV4-1; D gene: TRBD1; CDR3 protein: CASSQAETGGETQYF; CDR3 DNA: TGCGCCAGCAGCCAAGCCGAGACAGGGGGTGAGACCCAGTACTTC
clone size: -; J gene: TRBJ2-7; V gene: TRBV13; D gene: TRBD1; CDR3 protein: CASRGQGAQGLPYEQYF; CDR3 DNA: TGTGCCAGCAGGGGACAGGGGGCGCAGGGATTACCGTACGAGCAGTACTTC
clone size: -; J gene: TRBJ2-5; V gene: TRBV25-1; D gene: TRBD1; CDR3 protein: CASSEFITGGEETQYF; CDR3 DNA: TGTGCCAGCAGTGAATTCATTACAGGGGGCGAGGAGACCCAGTACTTC
clone size: -; J gene: TRBJ2-1; V gene: TRBV7-9; D gene: -; CDR3 protein: CASSAGFKGAYNEQFF; CDR3 DNA: TGTGCCAGCAGCGCAGGGTTCAAAGGCGCCTACAATGAGCAGTTCTTC
clone size: -; J gene: TRBJ2-5; V gene: TRBV4-1; D gene: TRBD2; CDR3 protein: CASSPSGGTETQYF; CDR3 DNA: TGCGCCAGCAGCCCTAGCGGGGGGACAGAGACCCAGTACTTC
clone size: few; J gene: TRBJ2-2; V gene: TRBV29-1; D gene: -; CDR3 protein: CSVLPGGTGELFF; CDR3 DNA: TGCAGCGTTCTACCCGGCGGCACCGGGGAGCTGTTTTTT
clone size: few; J gene: TRBJ2-7; V gene: TRBV30; D gene: -; CDR3 protein: CAWSVGTTYEQYF; CDR3 DNA: TGTGCCTGGAGTGTTGGCACCACCTACGAGCAGTACTTC
clone size: -; J gene: TRBJ2-1; V gene: TRBV7-9; D gene: TRBD2; CDR3 protein: CASSLEWGGLYNEQFF; CDR3 DNA: TGTGCCAGCAGCTTAGAGTGGGGGGGATTATACAATGAGCAGTTCTTC
clone size: -; J gene: TRBJ2-7; V gene: TRBV7-6; D gene: TRBD1; CDR3 protein: CASSPGQGNAYEQYF; CDR3 DNA: TGTGCCAGCAGCCCCGGACAGGGGAATGCCTACGAGCAGTACTTC